The T cell receptor beta chain described here comes from a study of Graves' ophthalmopathy and Graves' hyperthyroidism. Study at large: Hyperthyroidism qualified as stable when ophthalmopathy did not develop within 18 months of follow-up.

Looked up from germline, CDR1 is SNHLY and CDR2 is FYNNEI. The trim removed 3 bases at V and 1 base at J, leaving 3 bases unmatched. The CDR3 totals 17 residues. RNA transcripts were the source from which TCR beta CDR3 regions were amplified. The first-round RT-PCR employed HTBI primers together with the Qiagen OneStep RT-PCR kit. A multiplex PCR was then performed as the second round. TCRdb itself ran the multiplex PCR reads through MiXCR, one entry per CDR3 protein. The sample records around 1.1 million distinct CDR3 sequences, about two fifths being singletons. Study-level points and caveats: Both a 70.59% sensitivity and an approximately 79% specificity characterized the model's predictions of ophthalmopathy progression. A model of 13 signatures distinguished ophthalmopathy from stable hyperthyroidism at approximately 88% sensitivity and 65% to 84% specificity.

This clonotype showed up many times. Its antigen remains unknown. Reliance was placed on clinical symptoms, serum thyroxine, TRAb, thyroid ultrasound and orbital computed tomography for diagnosis. Sequences were obtained from peripheral blood or thyroid tissue (not recorded which). V is TRBV2 and J is TRBJ1-6; 10 nucleotides agree with TRBD1. The sequence was collected from an adult man with Graves' hyperthyroidism. The CDR3: CASSDGTGESYNSPLHF. CDR3 nucleotides: TGTGCCAGCAGTGATGGGACAGGGGAGTCCTATAATTCACCCCTCCACTTT.